The rows below give T cell receptor beta chains drawn from one sample of a study of radiotherapy plus CTLA-4 blockade in lung cancer. Generated by immunoSEQ multiplex PCR, the TCRdb table keeps only in-frame clones and is missing some. Counted here are about 110,000 clones, roughly 77% occurring once; the ten biggest clones make up about 3.5%. Here the sequenced sample was peripheral blood, taken from a patient treated with radiotherapy plus ipilimumab. These receptors were obtained from a human donor with non-small cell lung cancer that progressed on radiotherapy plus ipilimumab. Some clones in this sample may be carry-over from other donors' samples. The CDR3 runs from the conserved cysteine through the conserved F or W. The D gene is left open where the match is weak. Clone size appears in some rows only: once, few, many, or a class for an expanded clone.

abundance | j_gene | d_gene | v_gene | CDR3aa | CDR3nt
. | TRBJ1-1 | . | TRBV29-1 | CSGEGGGLNTEAFF | TGCAGCGGTGAGGGGGGGGGCTTGAATACTGAAGCTTTCTTT
. | TRBJ1-2 | . | TRBV20-1 | CSARRDPGYTF | TGCAGTGCTAGGAGGGACCCTGGCTACACCTTC
. | TRBJ2-3 | . | TRBV5-1 | CASSLNLAASSISTDTQYF | TGCGCCAGCAGCTTGAACTTAGCGGCTTCATCAATTAGCACAGATACGCAGTATTTT
. | TRBJ1-1 | . | TRBV30 | CAWSLDSTSPEAFF | TGTGCCTGGAGTTTGGACAGTACCTCTCCTGAAGCTTTCTTT
. | TRBJ1-1 | . | TRBV20-1 | CSARSYTEAFF | TGCAGTGCTAGATCTTACACTGAAGCTTTCTTT
. | TRBJ2-5 | . | TRBV7-9 | CASSPRETQYF | TGTGCCAGCAGCCCCCGGGAGACCCAGTACTTC
. | TRBJ1-1 | . | TRBV15 | CATSLDPNTEAFF | TGTGCCACCAGCCTAGACCCGAACACTGAAGCTTTCTTT
. | TRBJ2-5 | TRBD1 | TRBV5-8 | CASSAGQGKTQYF | TGTGCCAGCAGCGCGGGACAGGGGAAGACCCAGTACTTC
. | TRBJ2-7 | . | TRBV7-7 | CASGSGTFYEQYF | TGTGCTAGCGGTTCCGGGACTTTCTACGAGCAGTACTTC
. | TRBJ1-2 | . | TRBV5-7 | CASSLDSGVLGPPDYGYTF | TGTGCCAGCAGCTTGGATAGCGGGGTATTAGGCCCTCCTGACTATGGCTACACCTTC
. | TRBJ1-6 | TRBD1 | TRBV13 | CASSSRQGTYNSPLHF | TGTGCCAGCAGCTCCAGACAGGGGACCTATAATTCACCCCTCCACTTT
once | TRBJ2-3 | TRBD1 | TRBV5-5 | CASSLWDRGTLDTQYF | TGTGCCAGCAGCTTGTGGGACAGGGGTACGTTAGATACGCAGTATTTT
. | TRBJ1-6 | . | TRBV6-6 | CASSYSRSSYNSPLHF | TGTGCCAGCAGTTACTCTCGGAGCTCCTATAATTCACCCCTCCACTTT
. | TRBJ1-5 | . | TRBV2 | CASRGGTEYSNQPQHF | TGTGCCAGCAGGGGTGGGACGGAATATAGCAATCAGCCCCAGCATTTT
. | TRBJ2-3 | TRBD1 | TRBV9 | CASSGWDRGFSDTQYF | TGTGCCAGCAGCGGATGGGACAGGGGCTTTTCAGATACGCAGTATTTT
. | TRBJ2-1 | TRBD1 | TRBV29-1 | CSVDRGRRDEQFF | TGCAGCGTTGACAGGGGGCGAAGGGATGAGCAGTTCTTC
. | TRBJ2-7 | TRBD2 | TRBV7-3 | CASSLMDGEGYEQYF | TGTGCCAGCAGCTTAATGGACGGGGAGGGCTACGAGCAGTACTTC
. | TRBJ1-6 | . | TRBV2 | CASSGQGTLNSPLHF | TGTGCCAGCAGTGGTCAGGGGACCCTTAATTCACCCCTCCACTTT
. | TRBJ1-6 | TRBD1 | TRBV7-6 | CASRRNLGGTGNSPLHF | TGTGCCAGCAGGCGAAATTTGGGCGGGACAGGGAACTCACCCCTCCACTTT
. | TRBJ2-6 | . | TRBV5-1 | CASSLGALGTNVLTF | TGCGCCAGCAGCTTGGGTGCTCTGGGGACCAACGTCCTGACTTTC
. | TRBJ1-4 | . | TRBV2 | CASSEQGFGKLFF | TGTGCCAGCAGTGAGCAGGGGTTCGGAAAACTGTTTTTT
. | TRBJ1-2 | . | TRBV25-1 | CASSAPGAHAVGYTF | TGTGCCAGCAGTGCCCCAGGGGCCCACGCGGTTGGCTACACCTTC
few | TRBJ2-7 | TRBD1 | TRBV5-1 | CASSEGQAEGEYF | TGCGCCAGCAGCGAGGGACAGGCCGAGGGGGAGTACTTC
. | TRBJ2-7 | . | TRBV4-3 | CASSQMTGPYEQYF | TGCGCCAGCAGCCAAATGACAGGACCGTACGAGCAGTACTTC
. | TRBJ2-3 | . | TRBV11-2 | CASSSLWGAADTQYF | TGTGCCAGCAGCTCCCTCTGGGGGGCTGCAGATACGCAGTATTTT
. | TRBJ1-1 | . | TRBV2 | CASSDALPMTEAFF | TGTGCCAGCAGTGATGCGCTCCCGATGACTGAAGCTTTCTTT
. | TRBJ2-2 | . | TRBV18 | CASSQTQLYGGELFF | TGTGCCAGCTCCCAAACTCAACTGTATGGCGGGGAGCTGTTTTTT
. | TRBJ2-1 | . | TRBV5-5 | CASSWTPGGLSYNEQFF | TGTGCCAGCAGCTGGACCCCCGGGGGCTTATCCTACAATGAGCAGTTCTTC
. | TRBJ1-4 | . | TRBV2 | CASSAQGTNEKLFF | TGTGCCAGCAGTGCACAGGGTACTAATGAAAAACTGTTTTTT
. | TRBJ2-3 | . | TRBV7-3 | CASSLMGLSDTQYF | TGTGCCAGCAGCTTAATGGGTTTGTCAGATACGCAGTATTTT
. | TRBJ2-7 | TRBD1 | TRBV5-1 | CASSSGGYEQYF | TGCGCCAGCAGCTCAGGGGGTTACGAGCAGTACTTC
. | TRBJ2-7 | . | TRBV27 | CASSLMGREYF | TGTGCCAGCAGTTTGATGGGCAGGGAATACTTC
. | TRBJ1-5 | TRBD1 | TRBV7-8 | CASTRQGVNQPQHF | TGTGCCAGTACCCGGCAGGGGGTTAATCAGCCCCAGCATTTT
. | TRBJ1-5 | . | TRBV5-1 | CASSLGREGQPQHF | TGCGCCAGCAGCTTGGGGAGGGAGGGTCAGCCCCAGCATTTT
. | TRBJ1-1 | . | TRBV5-1 | CASSLVHRDTEAFF | TGCGCCAGCAGCTTGGTTCATAGGGACACTGAAGCTTTCTTT